What follows describes a single T cell receptor beta chain. V lost 2 bases, J lost 5 bases, and 10 bases lay in between. CDR3 length: 13 residues. Per the germline V gene, CDR1 is KGHSH and CDR2 is LQKENI. Amplification of TCR beta CDR3 regions used RNA as the template. The study used the HTBI primer set for a first-round RT-PCR of the TCR CDR3. TCRdb reprocessed the multiplex PCR reads with MiXCR, giving one entry per CDR3 protein. The data show fewer than 600,000 distinct CDR3 sequences, roughly an eighth seen once. The source of the sample is a study of T cells in Graves' hyperthyroidism and ophthalmopathy. Study-wide context: Prior to any treatment, at the point of initial diagnosis, peripheral blood was collected.

The source material was blood. This TCR was sampled from a woman aged 18-29 years with Graves' hyperthyroidism. The V gene is TRBV18, the J gene TRBJ2-7; D unresolved. The CDR3 protein is CASSPATGDEQYV. CDR3 bases: TGTGCCAGCTCACCAGCGACTGGGGACGAGCAGTACGTC.